This is a list of T cell receptor beta chains from one sample in a study of blood T cell repertoires in COVID-19. The repertoire was sequenced with immunoSEQ multiplex PCR; TCRdb's copy has only in-frame clones and lacks some. Among over 130,000 clones listed, 84% were seen once. Sequenced: peripheral blood. The receptors originated from a man aged 30-40 years with COVID-19, enrolled during active disease. CDR3s include the opening cysteine and the closing phenylalanine or tryptophan. D genes are given only for firm matches. Expanded clones are given a class, and other clones once, few, many or no size at all.

NA	TRBV12-5	NA	TRBJ2-5	CASAPGDPQETQYF	TGTGCTAGTGCCCCGGGAGACCCCCAAGAGACCCAGTACTTC
NA	TRBV7-2	TRBD1	TRBJ2-5	CASSRTGLQETQYF	TGTGCCAGCAGCCGGACAGGGCTACAAGAGACCCAGTACTTC
NA	TRBV11-2	NA	TRBJ1-2	CASSLDRVSYGYTF	TGTGCCAGCAGCTTAGACAGGGTCTCCTATGGCTACACCTTC
few	TRBV5-1	NA	TRBJ1-1	CASSPLFGDSEYTEAFF	TGCGCCAGCAGCCCACTCTTCGGGGATTCTGAGTACACTGAAGCTTTCTTT
NA	TRBV19	NA	TRBJ1-3	CASSISGFRIGNTIYF	TGTGCCAGTAGTATCTCTGGGTTCAGGATCGGAAACACCATATATTTT
NA	TRBV7-9	NA	TRBJ2-1	CASSLGQSPYNEQFF	TGTGCCAGCAGCTTAGGACAGTCTCCCTACAATGAGCAGTTCTTC
NA	TRBV6-6	TRBD2	TRBJ2-7	CASREPGLAGYEQYF	TGTGCCAGCAGAGAACCGGGACTAGCGGGATACGAGCAGTACTTC
NA	TRBV4-1	TRBD2	TRBJ2-1	CASSRLLADYNEQFF	TGCGCCAGCAGCCGCCTACTAGCGGACTACAATGAGCAGTTCTTC
once	TRBV5-4	NA	TRBJ1-2	CASSTNGGFYGYTF	TGTGCCAGCAGCACCAATGGGGGGTTTTATGGCTACACCTTC
NA	TRBV4-1	NA	TRBJ1-2	CASSLAGGNGYTF	TGCGCCAGCAGCCTGGCGGGTGGAAATGGCTACACCTTC
NA	TRBV2	TRBD1	TRBJ2-1	CASRVGTDNEQFF	TGTGCCAGCAGAGTGGGGACAGACAATGAGCAGTTCTTC
NA	TRBV18	TRBD1	TRBJ1-1	CASSPPRTGSPMNTEAFF	TGTGCCAGCTCACCACCGAGGACAGGGTCCCCCATGAACACTGAAGCTTTCTTT
NA	TRBV19	NA	TRBJ1-1	CASSIATNTEAFF	TGTGCCAGTAGTATCGCCACAAACACTGAAGCTTTCTTT
once	TRBV19	TRBD1	TRBJ2-7	CASSRGQGAYEQYF	TGTGCCAGTAGTCGGGGACAGGGGGCGTACGAGCAGTACTTC
NA	TRBV27	TRBD1	TRBJ1-1	CAIPTGANTEAFF	TGTGCCATCCCGACAGGGGCGAACACTGAAGCTTTCTTT
NA	TRBV28	NA	TRBJ2-4	CASSGGLDRVGIQYF	TGTGCCAGCAGTGGGGGCTTAGATAGGGTGGGCATTCAGTACTTC